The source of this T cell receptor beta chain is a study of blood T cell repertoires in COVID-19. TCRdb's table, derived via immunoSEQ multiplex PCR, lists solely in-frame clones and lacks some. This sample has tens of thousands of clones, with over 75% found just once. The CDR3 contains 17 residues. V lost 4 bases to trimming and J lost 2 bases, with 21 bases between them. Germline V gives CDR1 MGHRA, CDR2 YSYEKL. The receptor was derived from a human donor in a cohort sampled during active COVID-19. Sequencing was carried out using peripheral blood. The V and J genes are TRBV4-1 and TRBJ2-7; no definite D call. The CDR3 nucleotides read TGCGCCAGCAGCCCGGGTTTGATTTTCCCACGGACCTACGAGCAGTACTTC. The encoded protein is CASSPGLIFPRTYEQYF.